A single sample is the source of the 20 T cell receptor beta chains below, sequenced in a study of shared clonotypes between healthy human individuals. Measured with immunoSEQ multiplex PCR; TCRdb has only the in-frame clones, and not every one. This table has more than 1.2 million clones, approximately 98.5% appearing once. Material: naive CD4+ T cells sorted from blood. The subset: CD45RA+ positively selected. Receptor source: a man aged 25-45 years in good health.

The V gene is TRBV5-1, the J gene TRBJ2-3, with a tentative D call TRBD1 (6 bases). The ends were cut back, 4 bases at V and 2 bases at J, with 11 bases in the middle. There are 14 residues in the CDR3. The germline gives CDR1 SGHRS, CDR2 YFSETQ. The DNA of the CDR3 is TGCGCCAGCAGCGAAGGACAGTACACAGATACGCAGTATTTT. It translates to CASSEGQYTDTQYF.

The V gene is TRBV7-9, the J gene TRBJ2-3; D may be TRBD1 or TRBD2 (5 bases each). CDR1 and CDR2 (germline): SEHNR, FQNEAQ (reference sequence). Deletions cut 10 bases from V and 4 bases from J, with 24 bases between. The CDR3 is 16 amino acids. The CDR3 DNA reads TGTGCCACCGGTTTCCTCCGGGACGTAGTGGCAGATACGCAGTATTTT. Protein: CATGFLRDVVADTQYF.

V gene TRBV5-1 combines with J gene TRBJ2-7; 7 bases are shared with TRBD2. From germline, CDR1 is SGHRS and CDR2 YFSETQ. V was pared by 5 bases and J by 5 bases, with 10 bases of the junction left unmatched. The CDR3 spans 14 residues. DNA of the CDR3: TGCGCCAGCAGAGTCGCGGGAGTTGGGAACGAGCAGTACTTC. Its translation: CASRVAGVGNEQYF.

With respect to this clone: Other DNA sequences within the sample encode an identical CDR3. The J gene is TRBJ2-1, the V gene TRBV7-2; D unresolved. Trimming left V 3 bases short and J 4 bases short, with 7 bases between. This CDR3 has 13 amino acids. Germline V gene sequence: CDR1 SGHTA, CDR2 FQGNSA. CDR3 region: CASSFLNYNEQFF. CDR3 DNA sequence: TGTGCCAGCAGCTTCCTCAATTACAATGAGCAGTTCTTC.

The rearrangement joins TRBV30 to TRBJ2-2; D is unclear. CDR3 length: 16 residues. Between the trimmed V and J ends, which lost 2 bases and 7 bases, there was a span of 20 bases. CDR1 and CDR2 from the germline V gene are GTSNPN and SVGIG (reference sequence). The CDR3 sequence is CAWSPGRAARSGELFF. In DNA form, the CDR3 reads TGTGCCTGGAGTCCGGGTAGGGCAGCTCGTAGCGGGGAGCTGTTTTTT.

V is TRBV25-1 and J is TRBJ2-7; D not resolved. The CDR3 runs 14 residues. Germline lookup yields CDR1 MGHDK and CDR2 SYGVNS. Deletions cut 3 bases from V and 3 bases from J, with 12 bases between. CDR3 in DNA: TGTGCCAGCAGTGACCTGACCCACTTCTACGAGCAGTACTTC. Amino acid sequence: CASSDLTHFYEQYF.

This rearrangement joins TRBV5-1 to TRBJ1-1, with D possibly matching TRBD1 (5 bases). Germline V lookup: CDR1 SGHRS, CDR2 YFSETQ. The CDR3 is made up of 12 amino acids. V lost 4 bases to trimming and J lost 6 bases, with 10 bases between them. The CDR3 DNA reads as TGCGCCAGCAGCCCCGGGGGGGCTGAAGCTTTCTTT. Translated, it gives CASSPGGAEAFF.

The V gene is TRBV28, the J gene TRBJ2-5, with 8 bases identical to TRBD1. V was pared by 5 bases and J by 1 base, with 6 bases of the junction left unmatched. The CDR3 runs 15 residues. Germline CDR1 MDHEN, CDR2 SYDVKM. The CDR3 DNA is TGTGCCAGCAGTCGACTGCAGGGGGCCCAAGAGACCCAGTACTTC. Translated: CASSRLQGAQETQYF.

The rearrangement uses TRBV14 and TRBJ2-6, with D hard to call. This CDR3 is built from 17 residues. Per germline, CDR1 SGHDN and CDR2 FVKESK. V lost 1 base and J lost 0, with 10 bases in between. The DNA for the CDR3 is TGTGCCAGCAGCCAAGTTGAATTCAGCTCTGGGGCCAACGTCCTGACTTTC. It specifies CASSQVEFSSGANVLTF.

The chain is built from TRBV4-3 and TRBJ2-7, with TRBD1 matching over 11 bases. Germline CDR1 and CDR2: LGHNA and YSLEER. There are 19 residues in the CDR3. Unmatched junction bases numbered 17, after V lost 2 bases and J lost 5 bases. The CDR3 DNA sequence: TGCGCCAGCAGCCAATGGGGTCGGACAGGGGGCGTGGGATTCAACGAGCAGTACTTC. It translates to CASSQWGRTGGVGFNEQYF.

This chain's CDR3 is CASRKGPGTGGPGELFF. The CDR3 DNA reads as TGTGCCAGCAGGAAGGGTCCCGGGACAGGGGGCCCCGGGGAGCTGTTTTTT. This chain joins TRBV2 and TRBJ2-2; 12 nucleotides line up with TRBD1. Germline loops: CDR1 SNHLY, CDR2 FYNNEI. The CDR3 totals 17 residues. V dropped 6 bases and J dropped 6; count of bases not matched to a gene: 11.

A note on this clone: The sample has other DNA sequences that encode this CDR3 too. J is TRBJ1-2 and V is TRBV18; D uncertain. Germline V gene lookup returns CDR1 KGHSH and CDR2 LQKENI. The CDR3 consists of 12 residues. Trimming removed 0 bases at V and 8 bases at J, with 7 bases between. As DNA, the CDR3 is TGTGCCAGCTCACCACCAGGAGGGGGCTACACCTTC. Translation: CASSPPGGGYTF.

The CDR3 DNA is TGTGCCAGCAGCTTATCGAACAGCCATAATCAGCCCCAGCATTTT. This gives the protein CASSLSNSHNQPQHF. The chain uses TRBV7-9 and TRBJ1-5; D is unresolved. The CDR3 extends over 15 amino acids. V was clipped by 2 bases and J by 4 bases, with 12 bases between them. Germline V gene sequence: CDR1 SEHNR, CDR2 FQNEAQ (reference sequence). The full variable domain, with the rest looked up from reference TRBV7-9 and TRBJ1-5, is DTGVSQNPRHKITKRGQNVTFRCDPISEHNRLYWYRQTLGQGPEFLTYFQNEAQLEKSRLLSDRFSAERPKGSFSTLEIQRTEQGDSAMYLCASSLSNSHNQPQHFGDGTRLSIL.

The rearrangement joins TRBV5-4 to TRBJ2-7; TRBD2 aligns across 14 bases. This CDR3 has 15 residues. J gave up 6 bases and V 4 bases, and 6 bases lay outside the gene matches. The V gene's germline CDR1 is SGHNT and CDR2 YYREEE (reference sequence). The CDR3 loop reads CASSGGLAGAAEQYF. In DNA form, the CDR3 reads TGTGCCAGCAGCGGGGGACTAGCGGGAGCAGCCGAGCAGTACTTC.

This clone was counted a single time. This sequence joins TRBV7-9 and TRBJ2-1, with 8 bases matching TRBD2. Germline CDR1 reads SEHNR; CDR2 reads FQNEAQ (reference sequence). Trimming cost V 11 bases and J 3 bases; bases outside gene matches: 9. The CDR3 totals 14 residues. This chain's CDR3 is CAAKGLEYYNEQFF. The CDR3 DNA reads as TGTGCCGCAAAGGGACTAGAGTACTACAATGAGCAGTTCTTC.

This chain joins TRBV28 and TRBJ1-5; a possible D gene is TRBD1 (5 bases). Germline loops: CDR1 MDHEN, CDR2 SYDVKM. Trimming removed 3 bases at V and 2 bases at J, with 11 bases between. CDR3 length: 15 residues. The CDR3 here is CASSLRGKGNQPQHF. CDR3 sequence (DNA): TGTGCCAGCAGTTTGAGGGGTAAGGGCAATCAGCCCCAGCATTTT.

The rearrangement uses TRBV5-1 and TRBJ2-5; D not resolved. The V gene's germline CDR1 is SGHRS and CDR2 YFSETQ. There are 14 residues in the CDR3. The V end lost 0 bases, the J end lost 5 bases, and 11 bases lay between the germline ends. CDR3: CASSLARRLETQYF. CDR3 coding DNA: TGCGCCAGCAGCTTGGCCCGGCGGCTCGAGACCCAGTACTTC. The full variable domain, completed using reference TRBV5-1 and TRBJ2-5, is KAGVTQTPRYLIKTRGQQVTLSCSPISGHRSVSWYQQTPGQGLQFLFEYFSETQRNKGNFPGRFSGRQFSNSRSEMNVSTLELGDSALYLCASSLARRLETQYFGPGTRLLVL.

The rearrangement links TRBV7-3 to TRBJ2-2, with unresolved D. The CDR3 has 16 residues. Germline V lookup: CDR1 SGHTA, CDR2 FQGTGA. V was clipped by 1 base and J by 5 bases, with 14 bases between them. For the CDR3, the DNA is TGTGCCAGCAGCTTAAGGGGTAGCTTCGGAACCGGGGAGCTGTTTTTT. It codes for CASSLRGSFGTGELFF.

J is TRBJ2-1 and V is TRBV5-4, with TRBD2 identical over 8 bases. V shed 5 bases, J shed 0 bases, and the junction held 7 bases outside the gene matches. This CDR3 is built from 16 residues. Looked up from germline, CDR1 is SGHNT and CDR2 is YYREEE (reference sequence). The DNA of the CDR3 is TGTGCCAGCAGTAAGGCGGGAGGAAGCTCCTACAATGAGCAGTTCTTC. It encodes CASSKAGGSSYNEQFF.

The chain combines TRBV4-1 with TRBJ2-1; unclear D gene. Germline V gives CDR1 MGHRA, CDR2 YSYEKL. Trimming took 1 base from V and 2 from J, leaving 12 bases between them. The CDR3 contains 16 residues. DNA of the CDR3: TGCGCCAGCAGCCAAGGTGAATTCGGCACCTACAATGAGCAGTTCTTC. Translation gives CASSQGEFGTYNEQFF.